The present TCR beta chain was sequenced within a study of blood T cell repertoires in COVID-19. Study summary: Sites across the United States, Italy and Spain contributed samples from acute and convalescent COVID-19. Sources were T cells, B-cell-depleted T cells, or PBMCs; the material itself was cDNA or gDNA.

Per the original methods: Amplification from reference gene primers served as the basis for estimated nucleated cell counts. Generated by immunoSEQ multiplex PCR, the TCRdb table keeps only in-frame clones and is missing some. Clone size and V and J calls were adopted from that table, with D and trimming inferred from the DNA. The sample carries some 230,000 clones, approximately 83% recorded once. CDR3 length: 15 residues. The V gene's germline CDR1 is SGHTA and CDR2 FQGNSA. V shed 5 bases and J shed 4 bases, with 18 bases lying between them. The sequencing input was peripheral blood. The sequence was collected from a woman aged 50 to 60 with acute or convalescent COVID-19. The chain uses TRBV7-2 and TRBJ2-7, with D perhaps TRBD1 (5 bases). The CDR3 spells CASSQDSSRGYEQYF. The CDR3 DNA reads as TGTGCCAGCAGCCAAGATTCTAGTAGGGGATACGAGCAGTACTTC.